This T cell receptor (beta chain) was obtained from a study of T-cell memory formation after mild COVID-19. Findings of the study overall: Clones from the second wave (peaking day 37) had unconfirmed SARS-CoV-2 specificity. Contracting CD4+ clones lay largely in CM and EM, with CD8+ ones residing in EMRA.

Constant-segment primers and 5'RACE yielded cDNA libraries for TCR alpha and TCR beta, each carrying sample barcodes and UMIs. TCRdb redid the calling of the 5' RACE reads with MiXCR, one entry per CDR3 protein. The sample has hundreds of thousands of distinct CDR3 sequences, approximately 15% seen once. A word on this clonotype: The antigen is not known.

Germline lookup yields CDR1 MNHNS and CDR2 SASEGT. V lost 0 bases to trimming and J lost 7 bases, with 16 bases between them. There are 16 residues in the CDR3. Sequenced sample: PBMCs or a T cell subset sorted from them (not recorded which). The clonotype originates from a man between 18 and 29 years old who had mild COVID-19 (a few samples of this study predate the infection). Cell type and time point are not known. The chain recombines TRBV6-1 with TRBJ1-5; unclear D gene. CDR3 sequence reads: CASSEALPTPWQPQHF. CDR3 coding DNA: TGTGCCAGCAGTGAAGCATTGCCGACCCCATGGCAGCCCCAGCATTTT.